In this sample, the clone carrying this T cell receptor beta chain turned up a few times. As yet, its antigen is unknown. CD4+ T cells specific for antigen were expanded with viral peptide pools by the ViraFEST assay before sequencing. Culturing for around 10 days preceded CD4+ T cell isolation. The cohort was immunized with two doses of either the BNT162b2 or mRNA-1273 vaccine. Among the vaccine recipients, none had a prior SARS-CoV-2 infection, and nucleocapsid antibodies were negative. Roughly 2 million PBMC per well were cultured with around 10 IU/ml IL-2 and around 9.4 ug/ml peptides. The authors exchanged half the medium for IL-2 medium on days 3 and 7. This entry belongs to a study of vaccination effects on CD4 cells after COVID-19. CDR3 size: 12 residues. Germline V gene sequence: CDR1 WNHNN, CDR2 SYGVQD (reference sequence). V lost 3 bases, J lost 2 bases, and 5 bases lay in between. General study findings and limits: Late in the post-vaccination period, infection-induced and vaccine-induced clones underwent marked clonal contraction.

TCRdb keeps only in-frame clones here, not all; method: immunoSEQ multiplex PCR. This sample yields about 24,000 clones, of which around 70% are seen a single time; roughly 10% belongs to the top ten. The sequence was obtained from a human donor who received a COVID-19 vaccine. The V gene is TRBV10-1, the J gene TRBJ2-7; D is ambiguous. This material consisted of CD4+ T cells from PBMCs cultured with HCoV-NL63 spike peptides, taken after COVID-19 vaccination. The CDR3 region has the DNA TGCGCCAGCAGTGACAGAGCCTACGAGCAGTACTTC. It yields the protein CASSDRAYEQYF.